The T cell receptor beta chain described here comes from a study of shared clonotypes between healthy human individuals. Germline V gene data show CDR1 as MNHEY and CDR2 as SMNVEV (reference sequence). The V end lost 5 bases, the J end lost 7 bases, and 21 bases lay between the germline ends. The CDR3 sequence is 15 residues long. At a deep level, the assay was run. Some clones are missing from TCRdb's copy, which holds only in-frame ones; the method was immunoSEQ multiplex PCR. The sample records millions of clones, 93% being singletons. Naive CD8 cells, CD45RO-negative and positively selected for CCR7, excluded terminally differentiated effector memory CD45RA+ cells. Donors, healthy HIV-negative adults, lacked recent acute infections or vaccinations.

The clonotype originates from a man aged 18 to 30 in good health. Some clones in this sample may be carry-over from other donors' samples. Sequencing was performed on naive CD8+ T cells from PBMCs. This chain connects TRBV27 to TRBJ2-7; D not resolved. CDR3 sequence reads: CASSPIADPTLEQYF. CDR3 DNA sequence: TGTGCCAGCAGTCCCATCGCGGACCCGACCCTAGAGCAGTACTTC.